A single sample gave rise to the 6 T cell receptor beta chains below, sequenced in a study of cytomegalovirus exposure and HLA in healthy donors. Assay used: immunoSEQ multiplex PCR; TCRdb lists only in-frame clones, some missing. This table has about 130,000 clones, 75% to 90% appearing once. The sequenced sample consisted of PBMCs. The receptors originated from a woman aged 18-29 years in good health and CMV-seronegative.

J is TRBJ2-4 and V is TRBV18, with D maybe TRBD2 (5 bases). This CDR3 is 16 amino acids long. V lost 2 bases to trimming and J lost 0 bases, with 11 bases between them. Germline loops: CDR1 KGHSH, CDR2 LQKENI. In nucleotides, the CDR3 is TGTGCCAGCTCACCAACGGGGTTAGCAGCCAAAAACATTCAGTACTTC. Translated: CASSPTGLAAKNIQYF.

The chain links TRBV9 to TRBJ1-3; D unresolved. This CDR3 has 13 residues. CDR1 SGDLS and CDR2 YYNGEE come from the germline V gene. The V end lost 6 bases, the J end lost 0 bases, and 7 bases lay between the germline ends. The CDR3, as DNA: TGTGCCAGCAACTCCATCTCTGGAAACACCATATATTTT. Residues: CASNSISGNTIYF.

This clone was found a few times. The chain links TRBV29-1 to TRBJ2-3; D is unresolved. Trimming stripped 4 bases from V and 3 bases from J, with 8 bases between. Germline CDR1 and CDR2: SQVTM and ANQGSEA. The CDR3 is made up of 12 amino acids. CDR3 protein: CSVGRGTDTQYF. The CDR3 region has the DNA TGCAGCGTTGGTAGAGGTACAGATACGCAGTATTTT.

In regard to this clone: The same CDR3 is also encoded by other DNA sequences in this sample. This CDR3 is CASSIRNTEAFF. In DNA form, the CDR3 reads TGTGCCAGTAGTATTCGGAACACTGAAGCTTTCTTT. The chain employs TRBV19 and TRBJ1-1; no clear D. The CDR3 sequence is 12 residues long. Germline CDR1 is LNHDA and CDR2 is SQIVND (reference sequence). Trimming pared 3 bases from V and 1 base from J, leaving 3 bases between.

V usage is TRBV30 and J usage is TRBJ2-2, with 7 bases lining up with TRBD2. The CDR3 has 21 residues. Germline V gene lookup returns CDR1 GTSNPN and CDR2 SVGIG (reference sequence). Losses at the gene ends were 2 bases for V and 7 bases for J; bases not matched to a gene: 28. CDR3 nucleotides: TGTGCCTGGAGTTCCCCCTGGGAGTTATTCCCAGCCGGGGGGTATCTCGGGGAGCTGTTTTTT. Translation: CAWSSPWELFPAGGYLGELFF.

The rearrangement uses TRBV19 and TRBJ1-2; maybe TRBD1 (6 bases). The CDR3 runs to 13 residues. The V gene lost 6 bases and the J gene lost 4 bases, with 12 bases spanning the gap. The V gene's germline CDR1 is LNHDA and CDR2 SQIVND (reference sequence). CDR3 DNA sequence: TGTGCCAGTAGACCCGACAGGACCTATGGCTACACCTTC. Encoded protein: CASRPDRTYGYTF.